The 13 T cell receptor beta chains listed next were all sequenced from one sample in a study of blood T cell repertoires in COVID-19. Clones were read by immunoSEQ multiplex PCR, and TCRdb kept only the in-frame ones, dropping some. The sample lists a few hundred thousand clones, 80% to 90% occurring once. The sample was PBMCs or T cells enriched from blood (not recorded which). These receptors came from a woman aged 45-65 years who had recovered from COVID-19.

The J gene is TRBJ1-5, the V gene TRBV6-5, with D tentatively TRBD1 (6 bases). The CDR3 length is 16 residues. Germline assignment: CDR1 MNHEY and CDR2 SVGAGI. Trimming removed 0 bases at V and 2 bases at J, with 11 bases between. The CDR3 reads CASSYSGGQGNQPQHF. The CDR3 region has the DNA TGTGCCAGCAGTTACTCCGGGGGGCAGGGCAATCAGCCCCAGCATTTT.

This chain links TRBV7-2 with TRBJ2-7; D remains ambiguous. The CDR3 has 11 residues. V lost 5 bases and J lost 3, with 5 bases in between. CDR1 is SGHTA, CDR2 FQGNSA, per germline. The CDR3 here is CASSPNYEQYF. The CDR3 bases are TGTGCCAGCAGCCCCAACTACGAGCAGTACTTC.

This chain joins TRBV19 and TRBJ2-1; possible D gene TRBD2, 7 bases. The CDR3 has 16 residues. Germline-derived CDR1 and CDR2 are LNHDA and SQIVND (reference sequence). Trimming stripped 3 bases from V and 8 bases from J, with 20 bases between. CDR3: CASSINEGGGLDEQFF. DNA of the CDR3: TGTGCCAGTAGTATCAATGAAGGGGGGGGATTGGATGAGCAGTTCTTC.

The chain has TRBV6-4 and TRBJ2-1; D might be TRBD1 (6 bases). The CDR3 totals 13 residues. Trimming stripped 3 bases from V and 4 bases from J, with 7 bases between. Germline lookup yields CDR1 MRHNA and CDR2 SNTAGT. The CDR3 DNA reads TGTGCCAGCAGTGAGGACAGATACAATGAGCAGTTCTTC. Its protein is CASSEDRYNEQFF.

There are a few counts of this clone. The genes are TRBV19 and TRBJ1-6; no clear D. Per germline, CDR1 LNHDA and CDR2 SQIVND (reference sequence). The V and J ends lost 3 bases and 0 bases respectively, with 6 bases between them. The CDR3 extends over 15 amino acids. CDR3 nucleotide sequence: TGTGCCAGTAGTATCGGGAACTCCTATAATTCACCCCTCCACTTT. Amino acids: CASSIGNSYNSPLHF.

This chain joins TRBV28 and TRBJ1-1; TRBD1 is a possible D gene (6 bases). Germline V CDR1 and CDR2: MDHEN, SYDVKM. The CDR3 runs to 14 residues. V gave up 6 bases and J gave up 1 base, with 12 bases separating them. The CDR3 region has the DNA TGTGCCAGCAGGTATATGACAGGGAACACTGAAGCTTTCTTT. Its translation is CASRYMTGNTEAFF.

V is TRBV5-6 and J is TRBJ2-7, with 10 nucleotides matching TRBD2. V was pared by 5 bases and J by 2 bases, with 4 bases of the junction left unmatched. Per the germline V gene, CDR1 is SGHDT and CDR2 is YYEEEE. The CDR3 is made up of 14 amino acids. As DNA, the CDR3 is TGTGCCAGCAGTAGTCTAGCGGGGGCCTACGAGCAGTACTTC. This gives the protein CASSSLAGAYEQYF.

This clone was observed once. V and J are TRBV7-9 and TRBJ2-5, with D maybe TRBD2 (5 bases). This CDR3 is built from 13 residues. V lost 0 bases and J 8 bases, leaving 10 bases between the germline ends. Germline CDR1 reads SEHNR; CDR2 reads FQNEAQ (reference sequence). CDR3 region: CASSLAAGRTQYF. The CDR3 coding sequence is TGTGCCAGCAGCTTAGCAGCTGGGAGAACCCAGTACTTC.

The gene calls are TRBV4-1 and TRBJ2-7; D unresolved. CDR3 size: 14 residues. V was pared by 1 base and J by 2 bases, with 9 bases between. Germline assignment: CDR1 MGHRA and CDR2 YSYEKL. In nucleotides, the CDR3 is TGCGCCAGCAGCCAAGGTCCCTACCCCTACGAGCAGTACTTC. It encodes CASSQGPYPYEQYF.

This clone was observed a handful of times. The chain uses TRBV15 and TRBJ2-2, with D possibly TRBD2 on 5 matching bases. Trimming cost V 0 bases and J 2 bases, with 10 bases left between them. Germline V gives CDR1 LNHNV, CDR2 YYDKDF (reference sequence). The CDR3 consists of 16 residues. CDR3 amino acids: CATSRETGINTGELFF. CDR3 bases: TGTGCCACCAGCAGAGAGACGGGGATCAACACCGGGGAGCTGTTTTTT.

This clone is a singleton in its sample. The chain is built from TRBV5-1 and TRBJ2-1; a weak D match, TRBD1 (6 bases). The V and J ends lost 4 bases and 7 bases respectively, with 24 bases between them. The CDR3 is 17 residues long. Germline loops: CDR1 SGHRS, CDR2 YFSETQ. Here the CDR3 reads CASSRQVVGKFGNEQFF. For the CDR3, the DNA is TGCGCCAGCAGCCGACAGGTAGTTGGCAAATTTGGGAATGAGCAGTTCTTC.

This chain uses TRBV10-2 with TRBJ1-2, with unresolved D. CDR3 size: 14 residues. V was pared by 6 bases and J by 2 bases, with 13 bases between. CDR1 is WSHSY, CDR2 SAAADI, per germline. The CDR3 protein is CASREAGANYGYTF. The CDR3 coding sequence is TGCGCCAGCAGGGAGGCGGGAGCGAACTATGGCTACACCTTC.

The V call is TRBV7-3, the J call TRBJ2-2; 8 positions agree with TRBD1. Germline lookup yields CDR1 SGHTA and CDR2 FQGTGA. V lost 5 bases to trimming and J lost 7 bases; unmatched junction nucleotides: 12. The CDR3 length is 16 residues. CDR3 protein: CASSNKDREGGGELFF. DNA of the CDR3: TGTGCCAGCAGCAACAAGGACAGGGAAGGGGGCGGGGAGCTGTTTTTT.